The present entry profiles one TCR beta chain with its context. Its target is not known. Researchers reported sorting CD4+ naive, central memory, regulatory and stem cell-like memory cells via CD45RO/CCR7/CD25/CD127/CD95/CD27. This specimen belongs to a study of beta chain features in type 1 diabetes. Study-level points and caveats: Across all four CD4+ subsets, people with type 1 diabetes showed modestly shorter TCRB CDR3s. Possible PCR preference for shorter templates applied equally to patients and controls. For TCRB rearrangement, an influence of HLA type remained unresolved here.

The entirety of the isolated RNA underwent reverse transcription, so expressed TCRB transcripts were sequenced. Samples of naive, central memory and regulatory T cells yielded a mean of around 3.5 million reads. The assay was immunoSEQ multiplex PCR, and TCRdb's table has in-frame clones only and misses some. The sample lists roughly 150,000 clones; 8.5% to 10% were seen once. The receptor's source is a woman in her 30s with type 1 diabetes. Sequencing input: central memory CD4+ T cells from blood.

CDR3 sequence (DNA): TGCGCCAGCAGCTTGGGACAGCCTGAATCCTACGAGCAGTACTTC. It translates to CASSLGQPESYEQYF. The V and J genes are TRBV5-1 and TRBJ2-7; D may be TRBD1 (5 bases). CDR1 is SGHRS, CDR2 YFSETQ, per germline. V lost 0 bases and J lost 1, with 11 bases in between. The CDR3 is made up of 15 amino acids. Complete variable domain (other parts from reference TRBV5-1 and TRBJ2-7): KAGVTQTPRYLIKTRGQQVTLSCSPISGHRSVSWYQQTPGQGLQFLFEYFSETQRNKGNFPGRFSGRQFSNSRSEMNVSTLELGDSALYLCASSLGQPESYEQYFGPGTRLTVT.